This T cell receptor beta chain was recorded in a study of cytomegalovirus exposure and HLA in healthy donors. The CDR3 has 13 amino acids. V dropped 7 bases and J dropped 5 bases, with 12 bases sitting between them. Germline V gene sequence: CDR1 MNHEY, CDR2 SVGAGI. In this sample, this clone turned up a few times. Vbeta (60) and Jbeta (13) primers were used in the PCR. Libraries were prepared by immunoSEQ multiplex PCR; TCRdb keeps only in-frame clonotypes and omits some of them. The sample has some 60,000 clones, approximately 83% seen once; the top ten hold roughly 1.6%. The gene calls are TRBV6-5 and TRBJ1-5; weak D call: TRBD1 (5 bases). The sequencing input was PBMCs. This receptor was obtained from a human donor in good health. CDR3 bases: TGTGCCAGCACCGAGACAGATCATCAGCCCCAGCATTTT. This gives the protein CASTETDHQPQHF.